This is a list of T cell receptor beta chains from one sample in a study of blood T cell repertoires in COVID-19. TCRdb's copy holds only in-frame clones and misses some; the assay was immunoSEQ multiplex PCR. The data show 150,000 or so clones, around 88% seen once. Sequencing was done on a sample of peripheral blood. Source of these receptors: a human donor in a cohort sampled during active COVID-19. CDR3s include the opening cysteine and the closing phenylalanine or tryptophan. D genes are given only for firm matches. Clone size is given for some rows only: seen once, a few or many times, or a class if the clone is expanded.

once - TRBJ2-6 TRBV6-5 CASSLVSVSGANVLTF TGTGCCAGCAGTTTAGTGTCTGTTTCTGGGGCCAACGTCCTGACTTTC
- - TRBJ2-6 TRBV24-1 CATSGEGQASSGANVLTF TGTGCCACCAGTGGGGAGGGACAGGCTTCTTCTGGGGCCAACGTCCTGACTTTC
few TRBD2 TRBJ2-1 TRBV2 CASMPTSGSYNEQFF TGTGCCAGTATGCCTACTAGCGGGAGCTACAATGAGCAGTTCTTC
- - TRBJ1-1 TRBV30 CAWMEGTEAFF TGTGCCTGGATGGAGGGCACTGAAGCTTTCTTT
once TRBD1 TRBJ2-2 TRBV6-5 CASSSDRANTGELFF TGTGCCAGCAGTTCCGACAGGGCTAACACCGGGGAGCTGTTTTTT
- - TRBJ2-2 TRBV28 CASSLRPGHLNTGELFF TGTGCCAGCAGTTTGCGCCCGGGACACCTGAACACCGGGGAGCTGTTTTTT
- - TRBJ2-3 TRBV19 CASSIASGTDTQYF TGTGCCAGTAGTATAGCCTCAGGCACAGATACGCAGTATTTT
- TRBD1 TRBJ2-5 TRBV6-2/TRBV6-3 CASSSTRQGQETQYF TGTGCCAGCAGTTCCACCCGACAGGGGCAAGAGACCCAGTACTTC
- TRBD2 TRBJ2-3 TRBV9 CASSDSGGVGTQYF TGTGCCAGCAGCGATAGCGGGGGGGTTGGTACGCAGTATTTT
- TRBD1 TRBJ2-3 TRBV7-2 CASSLERTGVSADTQYF TGTGCCAGCAGCTTAGAGCGGACAGGGGTTTCTGCAGATACGCAGTATTTT
- - TRBJ1-1 TRBV6-5 CASTRQNMNTEAFF TGTGCCAGCACCCGACAGAACATGAACACTGAAGCTTTCTTT
- - TRBJ1-1 TRBV28 CASKTGGNTEAFF TGTGCCAGCAAGACGGGGGGGAACACTGAAGCTTTCTTT
- TRBD1 TRBJ2-4 TRBV19 CASRPDRGRENIQYF TGTGCCAGTAGACCCGACAGGGGTCGCGAAAACATTCAGTACTTC